This T cell receptor (beta chain) emerged from a study of neurological immune-mediated disorders. TCRdb re-called the 5' RACE reads through MiXCR, storing one row per CDR3 protein. Of approximately 100,000 distinct CDR3 sequences in the sample, roughly 3.2% were seen once. This CDR3 spans 13 amino acids. V lost 3 bases and J lost 3, with 9 bases in between. Germline assignment: CDR1 SGHRS and CDR2 YFSETQ. This clonotype was found many times. The TCR comes from a woman aged 45 to 65 with multiple sclerosis. This chain joins TRBV5-1 and TRBJ1-2, with D tentatively TRBD1 (6 bases). The specimen sequenced was PBMCs. The CDR3 DNA is TGCGCCAGCAGCTCGACAGGTGACTATGGCTACACCTTC. Amino acids: CASSSTGDYGYTF.